The sequence of this T cell receptor (beta chain) was determined in a study of blood T cell repertoires in COVID-19. TCRdb keeps only in-frame clones here, not all; method: immunoSEQ multiplex PCR. The sample comprises about 190,000 clones, approximately 84% of which are singletons, and roughly 5.3% rests with the top ten. This clone appeared once. Germline values: CDR1 SGHNT, CDR2 YENEEA. Trimming took 3 bases from V and 5 from J; bases not matched to a gene: 7. CDR3 length equals 15 residues. The chain joins TRBV11-3 to TRBJ2-5; 9 bases align to TRBD1. The specimen was peripheral blood. This sequence originates from a woman in her 70s with active or convalescent COVID-19. The CDR3: CASSFGTGSVETQYF. The CDR3 nucleotides are TGTGCCAGCAGCTTTGGGACAGGGTCCGTGGAGACCCAGTACTTC.